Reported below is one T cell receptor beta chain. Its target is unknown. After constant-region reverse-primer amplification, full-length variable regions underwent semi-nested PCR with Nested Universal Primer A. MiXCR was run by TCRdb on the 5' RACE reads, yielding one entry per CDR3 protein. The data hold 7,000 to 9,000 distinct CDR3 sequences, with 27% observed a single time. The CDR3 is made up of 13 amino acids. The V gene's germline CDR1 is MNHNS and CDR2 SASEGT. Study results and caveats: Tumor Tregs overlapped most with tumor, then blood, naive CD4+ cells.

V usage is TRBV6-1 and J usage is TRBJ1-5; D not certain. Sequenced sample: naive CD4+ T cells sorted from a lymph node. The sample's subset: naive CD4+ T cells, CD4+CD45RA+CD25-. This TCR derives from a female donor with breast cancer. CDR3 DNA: TGTGCTACAAACCAGTTCAGCAATCAGCCCCAGCATTTT. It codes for CATNQFSNQPQHF.